This entry describes one T cell receptor beta chain. What it binds is not known. Sequencing was designed to attain a depth spanning 1 in 200,000 to 1 in 1 million T cells. Assay: immunoSEQ multiplex PCR; the TCRdb copy retains only in-frame clones and omits some. The profile shows under 150,000 clones, 75% to 95% of them singletons. The CDR3 totals 12 residues. Looked up from germline, CDR1 is MNHEY and CDR2 is SVGAGI. V was cut by 6 bases and J by 5 bases, with 11 bases left in between. The sample comes from a study of cytotoxic CD8 clonotypes in ibrutinib-treated CLL. Across the whole study: Around 25 partial and 2 complete responses; at median roughly 6 years, approximately 14 remitted, roughly 12 progressed. Overall study findings and caveats: Public clonotypes, found uncommonly, either contracted or stayed stable on treatment. Sustained-remission and progressing patients diverged in sampling times.

The sequenced sample was PBMCs, obtained after 12 months of ibrutinib treatment. The receptor's source is a human donor with chronic lymphocytic leukemia. J is TRBJ2-7 and V is TRBV6-5; D call uncertain. CDR3 sequence reads: CASSRVGHEQYF. The CDR3 DNA follows: TGTGCCAGCAGCCGGGTGGGCCACGAGCAGTACTTC.